The rows below give T cell receptor beta chains drawn from one sample of a study of shared clonotypes between healthy human individuals. The data were produced by immunoSEQ multiplex PCR, yet TCRdb's version contains in-frame clones alone and is incomplete. The sample records about 2.2 million clones, about 93% being singletons. Material: naive CD8+ T cells from PBMCs. These receptors were obtained from a man aged 18 to 35 in good health. Some clones in this sample may be carry-over from other donors' samples. The CDR3 runs from the conserved cysteine through the conserved F or W. A D gene is named only where the DNA matches it firmly. Expanded clones get a size class; other rows say once, few or many, or leave the size out.

J gene: TRBJ2-1; D gene: -; clone size: -; V gene: TRBV6-5; CDR3 protein: CASRSLGTAYNEQFF; CDR3 DNA: TGTGCCAGCAGGTCCTTAGGGACTGCCTACAATGAGCAGTTCTTC
J gene: TRBJ2-7; D gene: -; clone size: -; V gene: TRBV7-8; CDR3 protein: CASSPVGSGGYEQYF; CDR3 DNA: TGTGCCAGCAGCCCCGTGGGCAGTGGCGGCTACGAGCAGTACTTC
J gene: TRBJ2-7; D gene: -; clone size: -; V gene: TRBV11-2; CDR3 protein: CASSFGDSTEQYF; CDR3 DNA: TGTGCCAGCAGCTTCGGTGATAGTACCGAGCAGTACTTC
J gene: TRBJ1-2; D gene: -; clone size: -; V gene: TRBV14; CDR3 protein: CASSQGGGPYGYTF; CDR3 DNA: TGTGCCAGCAGCCAGGGGGGAGGGCCGTATGGCTACACCTTC
J gene: TRBJ2-7; D gene: TRBD2; clone size: -; V gene: TRBV10-3; CDR3 protein: CAISEPLAGASSYEQYF; CDR3 DNA: TGTGCCATCAGTGAACCCCTAGCGGGAGCCTCATCCTACGAGCAGTACTTC
J gene: TRBJ2-2; D gene: TRBD2; clone size: -; V gene: TRBV9; CDR3 protein: CASMAGADTGELFF; CDR3 DNA: TGTGCCAGCATGGCGGGAGCTGACACCGGGGAGCTGTTTTTT
J gene: TRBJ1-1; D gene: -; clone size: -; V gene: TRBV4-1; CDR3 protein: CASSQERGFVEAFF; CDR3 DNA: TGCGCCAGCAGCCAAGAACGGGGGTTTGTTGAAGCTTTCTTT
J gene: TRBJ2-1; D gene: -; clone size: -; V gene: TRBV13; CDR3 protein: CASSTHRGNEQFF; CDR3 DNA: TGTGCCAGCAGCACGCACAGAGGCAATGAGCAGTTCTTC
J gene: TRBJ1-1; D gene: TRBD1; clone size: -; V gene: TRBV13; CDR3 protein: CASSLETGGITEAFF; CDR3 DNA: TGTGCCAGCAGCTTAGAGACAGGGGGTATCACTGAAGCTTTCTTT
J gene: TRBJ2-3; D gene: TRBD2; clone size: -; V gene: TRBV30; CDR3 protein: CAWSVPIGVRGLASSTDTQYF; CDR3 DNA: TGTGCCTGGAGTGTACCAATCGGAGTCCGCGGACTAGCGTCAAGCACAGATACGCAGTATTTT
J gene: TRBJ1-1; D gene: -; clone size: -; V gene: TRBV7-9; CDR3 protein: CASSLLRDTEAFF; CDR3 DNA: TGTGCCAGCAGCTTACTCAGGGACACTGAAGCTTTCTTT
J gene: TRBJ1-1; D gene: -; clone size: -; V gene: TRBV30; CDR3 protein: CAWSSVSGTEAFF; CDR3 DNA: TGTGCCTGGAGCAGTGTTTCGGGCACTGAAGCTTTCTTT
J gene: TRBJ2-1; D gene: -; clone size: -; V gene: TRBV7-3; CDR3 protein: CASSSIGGLYNEQFF; CDR3 DNA: TGTGCCAGCAGCTCAATTGGGGGGCTATACAATGAGCAGTTCTTC
J gene: TRBJ2-1; D gene: TRBD2; clone size: once; V gene: TRBV12-5; CDR3 protein: CASGALTSGVYNEQFF; CDR3 DNA: TGTGCTAGTGGTGCCCTAACTAGCGGAGTGTACAATGAGCAGTTCTTC
J gene: TRBJ2-3; D gene: -; clone size: once; V gene: TRBV4-3; CDR3 protein: CASSQGWESKQYF; CDR3 DNA: TGCGCCAGCAGCCAAGGATGGGAGAGCAAGCAGTATTTT
J gene: TRBJ2-7; D gene: -; clone size: -; V gene: TRBV18; CDR3 protein: CASSPPMSVAYEQYF; CDR3 DNA: TGTGCCAGCTCACCACCGATGTCTGTAGCCTACGAGCAGTACTTC
J gene: TRBJ1-1; D gene: -; clone size: -; V gene: TRBV7-3; CDR3 protein: CASSLIRGLGTEAFF; CDR3 DNA: TGTGCCAGCAGCTTAATTCGGGGGCTGGGCACTGAAGCTTTCTTT
J gene: TRBJ1-2; D gene: TRBD1; clone size: -; V gene: TRBV29-1; CDR3 protein: CSVEPQGAFYGYTF; CDR3 DNA: TGCAGCGTTGAACCACAGGGGGCTTTTTATGGCTACACCTTC
J gene: TRBJ2-7; D gene: -; clone size: -; V gene: TRBV20-1; CDR3 protein: CSVGGYEQYF; CDR3 DNA: TGCAGTGTGGGGGGATACGAGCAGTACTTC
J gene: TRBJ2-2; D gene: TRBD2; clone size: once; V gene: TRBV27; CDR3 protein: CASSLLGTSGNTGELFF; CDR3 DNA: TGTGCCAGCAGTTTATTGGGGACTAGCGGGAACACCGGGGAGCTGTTTTTT
J gene: TRBJ2-7; D gene: TRBD2; clone size: -; V gene: TRBV5-1; CDR3 protein: CASSPGLAGGHKPYEQYF; CDR3 DNA: TGCGCCAGCAGCCCCGGACTAGCGGGAGGTCACAAACCCTACGAGCAGTACTTC
J gene: TRBJ1-3; D gene: -; clone size: -; V gene: TRBV29-1; CDR3 protein: CSVEDQTGFTGSGNTIYF; CDR3 DNA: TGCAGCGTTGAAGACCAAACAGGGTTCACGGGCTCTGGAAACACCATATATTTT
J gene: TRBJ2-7; D gene: -; clone size: -; V gene: TRBV19; CDR3 protein: CASSPTRPQGLGGEQYF; CDR3 DNA: TGTGCCAGTAGTCCTACCCGCCCCCAGGGCCTGGGTGGGGAGCAGTACTTC
J gene: TRBJ2-5; D gene: -; clone size: -; V gene: TRBV7-8; CDR3 protein: CASSPWAEETQYF; CDR3 DNA: TGTGCCAGCAGCCCGTGGGCGGAGGAGACCCAGTACTTC
J gene: TRBJ2-2; D gene: TRBD2; clone size: -; V gene: TRBV7-3; CDR3 protein: CASSPLVAGGSSGELFF; CDR3 DNA: TGTGCCAGCAGCCCGCTTGTAGCGGGAGGGTCTTCCGGGGAGCTGTTTTTT
J gene: TRBJ2-1; D gene: -; clone size: -; V gene: TRBV5-1; CDR3 protein: CASQMGFGRPSYNEQFF; CDR3 DNA: TGCGCCAGTCAAATGGGCTTTGGGCGGCCTTCCTACAATGAGCAGTTCTTC
J gene: TRBJ2-1; D gene: -; clone size: -; V gene: TRBV6-5; CDR3 protein: CASRDMGSYNEQFF; CDR3 DNA: TGTGCCAGCAGAGACATGGGCTCCTACAATGAGCAGTTCTTC
J gene: TRBJ2-1; D gene: -; clone size: -; V gene: TRBV6-5; CDR3 protein: CASSAGRRLYNEQFF; CDR3 DNA: TGTGCCAGCAGCGCGGGGCGGAGGCTCTACAATGAGCAGTTCTTC
J gene: TRBJ2-5; D gene: TRBD2; clone size: -; V gene: TRBV28; CDR3 protein: CASSLALGGGETQYF; CDR3 DNA: TGTGCCAGCAGTTTGGCCCTGGGGGGGGGAGAGACCCAGTACTTC
J gene: TRBJ2-3; D gene: TRBD2; clone size: -; V gene: TRBV28; CDR3 protein: CASSFLAGGPDTQYF; CDR3 DNA: TGTGCCAGCAGTTTTCTAGCGGGAGGGCCCGATACGCAGTATTTT
J gene: TRBJ2-7; D gene: -; clone size: -; V gene: TRBV27; CDR3 protein: CASGGTVPGEQYF; CDR3 DNA: TGTGCCAGCGGGGGGACCGTGCCCGGAGAGCAGTACTTC
J gene: TRBJ2-7; D gene: TRBD2; clone size: -; V gene: TRBV7-8; CDR3 protein: CASSLRGGQSGSLIEQYF; CDR3 DNA: TGTGCCAGCAGCTTACGAGGGGGGCAAAGCGGGAGTTTAATCGAGCAGTACTTC
J gene: TRBJ2-7; D gene: TRBD2; clone size: -; V gene: TRBV4-2; CDR3 protein: CASSQELAGGRYEQYF; CDR3 DNA: TGTGCCAGCAGCCAAGAGCTAGCGGGAGGCAGGTACGAGCAGTACTTC
J gene: TRBJ2-1; D gene: TRBD1; clone size: -; V gene: TRBV5-8; CDR3 protein: CASSSGTGIGDEQFF; CDR3 DNA: TGTGCCAGCAGCTCTGGGACAGGGATAGGTGATGAGCAGTTCTTC
J gene: TRBJ2-3; D gene: TRBD2; clone size: -; V gene: TRBV4-3; CDR3 protein: CASSQGTSVADTQYF; CDR3 DNA: TGCGCCAGCAGCCAAGGGACTAGCGTAGCAGATACGCAGTATTTT
J gene: TRBJ2-5; D gene: -; clone size: -; V gene: TRBV29-1; CDR3 protein: CSVEDQGRAIETQYF; CDR3 DNA: TGCAGCGTTGAAGATCAGGGCAGGGCCATAGAGACCCAGTACTTC
J gene: TRBJ2-7; D gene: -; clone size: once; V gene: TRBV7-6; CDR3 protein: CASSLAPGVYEQYF; CDR3 DNA: TGTGCCAGCAGCTTAGCTCCAGGGGTGTACGAGCAGTACTTC
J gene: TRBJ1-5; D gene: -; clone size: once; V gene: TRBV28; CDR3 protein: CASTQIDSNQPQHF; CDR3 DNA: TGTGCCAGCACCCAGATCGATAGCAATCAGCCCCAGCATTTT
J gene: TRBJ1-5; D gene: -; clone size: once; V gene: TRBV28; CDR3 protein: CASTSYSNQPQHF; CDR3 DNA: TGTGCCAGCACCTCTTATAGCAATCAGCCCCAGCATTTT
J gene: TRBJ2-7; D gene: TRBD1; clone size: -; V gene: TRBV28; CDR3 protein: CASSRDRGSSYEQYF; CDR3 DNA: TGTGCCAGCAGTCGGGACAGGGGGAGTTCCTACGAGCAGTACTTC
J gene: TRBJ2-3; D gene: TRBD2; clone size: once; V gene: TRBV30; CDR3 protein: CAWREGLAGSTDTQYF; CDR3 DNA: TGTGCCTGGAGGGAGGGACTAGCGGGAAGCACAGATACGCAGTATTTT
J gene: TRBJ2-1; D gene: TRBD2; clone size: -; V gene: TRBV4-3; CDR3 protein: CASSHGLEGYNEQFF; CDR3 DNA: TGCGCCAGCAGCCATGGACTAGAGGGATACAATGAGCAGTTCTTC
J gene: TRBJ1-1; D gene: -; clone size: -; V gene: TRBV27; CDR3 protein: CASSFGVLNTEAFF; CDR3 DNA: TGTGCCAGCAGTTTTGGGGTATTGAACACTGAAGCTTTCTTT
J gene: TRBJ2-7; D gene: TRBD2; clone size: -; V gene: TRBV9; CDR3 protein: CASSVGLAGGGEQYF; CDR3 DNA: TGTGCCAGCAGCGTAGGACTAGCGGGAGGAGGCGAGCAGTACTTC
J gene: TRBJ1-5; D gene: -; clone size: -; V gene: TRBV30; CDR3 protein: CAWSKSGPQPQHF; CDR3 DNA: TGTGCCTGGAGTAAATCGGGACCACAGCCCCAGCATTTT